A single sample is the source of the 14 T cell receptor beta chains below, sequenced in a study of OX40 agonist ivuxolimab in advanced cancers. Library generation was performed with the immunoSEQ multiplex PCR assay. What TCRdb holds here is the immuneACCESS table cut down to in-frame rearrangements. Part of the clones is not present; checked against another copy, under half of the missing clones reflect an unresolved V gene, and the others are unexplained. In all, the sample holds about 34,000 clones, and more than 60% of those were seen once. Roughly 9.8% of the sample is in the top ten clones. Material: CD4+ or CD8+ T cells sorted from blood, obtained in a trial of the OX40 agonist ivuxolimab. Receptors originate from an adult with an advanced solid tumor such as melanoma, head and neck, liver or kidney cancer.

This chain connects TRBV10-2 to TRBJ1-1; 7 nucleotides agree with TRBD1. The germline CDR1 and CDR2 sequences are WSHSY and SAAADI. The CDR3 is made up of 13 amino acids. Unmatched junction bases numbered 4, after V lost 5 bases and J lost 4 bases. As DNA, the CDR3 is TGCGCCAGCAGTTCTACAGGGGTCACTGAAGCTTTCTTT. Translating gives CASSSTGVTEAFF.

The chain links TRBV28 to TRBJ2-7, with 9 bases that match TRBD1. The germline gives CDR1 MDHEN, CDR2 SYDVKM. The CDR3 length is 15 residues. V was clipped by 6 bases and J by 5 bases; unmatched bases: 11. CDR3 sequence reads: CASSPQTGGVDEQYF. In DNA, the CDR3 is TGTGCCAGCAGCCCGCAGACAGGGGGGGTCGACGAGCAGTACTTC.

Here the CDR3 reads CASSMFGPKDTQYF. The CDR3 DNA reads as TGTGCCAGTAGTATGTTTGGTCCCAAAGATACGCAGTATTTT. The gene calls are TRBV19 and TRBJ2-3; D is undetermined. The germline gives CDR1 LNHDA, CDR2 SQIVND (reference sequence). Deletions cut 3 bases from V and 5 bases from J, with 12 bases between. There are 14 residues in the CDR3.

The rearrangement uses TRBV4-1 and TRBJ1-1; the D gene is possibly TRBD1 (6 bases). The CDR3 loop spans 15 amino acids. Per the germline V gene, CDR1 is MGHRA and CDR2 is YSYEKL. V shed 1 base and J shed 1 base, with 10 bases lying between them. The CDR3, as DNA: TGCGCCAGCAGCCAAGTTTCAGGGGCGAACACTGAAGCTTTCTTT. This encodes CASSQVSGANTEAFF.

V is TRBV2 and J is TRBJ1-2, with 8 nucleotides matching TRBD1. This CDR3 has 14 amino acids. Per the germline V gene, CDR1 is SNHLY and CDR2 is FYNNEI. V shed 4 bases and J 8 bases; nucleotides not matched to a gene: 9. CDR3: CASSVAQGATGYTF. CDR3 nucleotide sequence: TGTGCCAGCAGTGTCGCGCAGGGGGCGACAGGCTACACCTTC.

V usage is TRBV7-9 and J usage is TRBJ2-5; D remains ambiguous. This CDR3 has 12 amino acids. Trimming stripped 6 bases from V and 5 bases from J, with 10 bases between. The V gene's germline CDR1 is SEHNR and CDR2 FQNEAQ (reference sequence). CDR3 loop: CASSPNVETQYF. DNA for the CDR3: TGTGCCAGCAGTCCTAATGTGGAGACCCAGTACTTC.

This chain links TRBV4-1 with TRBJ2-7; possibly TRBD1 or TRBD2 for D (6 bases each). From germline, CDR1 is MGHRA and CDR2 YSYEKL. Trimming removed 3 bases from V and 4 bases from J, with 16 bases in between. This CDR3 comprises 15 residues. DNA for the CDR3: TGCGCCAGCAGCCATCCGAGTACAGGGAGGTACGAGCAGTACTTC. This translates into CASSHPSTGRYEQYF.

The chain joins TRBV7-2 to TRBJ1-5; D gene ambiguous. Germline-derived CDR1 and CDR2 are SGHTA and FQGNSA. The CDR3 sequence is 13 residues long. V dropped 7 bases and J dropped 4 bases, with 11 bases sitting between them. This chain's CDR3 is CASKDPNNQPQHF. The CDR3 coding sequence is TGTGCCAGCAAAGACCCCAATAATCAGCCCCAGCATTTT.

The chain joins TRBV14 to TRBJ1-2; D is unresolved. CDR1 is SGHDN and CDR2 is FVKESK in the germline V gene. Trimming removed 4 bases from V and 8 bases from J, with 8 bases in between. This CDR3 contains 11 residues. For the CDR3, the DNA is TGTGCCAGCAGCCCGGGTGAGGGCTACACCTTC. This sequence encodes CASSPGEGYTF.

The CDR3 bases are TGTGCCAGCAGTCGACACGTAGCTTTCTTT. Translated, it gives CASSRHVAFF. This sequence joins TRBV6-5 and TRBJ1-1; D is unclear. Trimming stripped 5 bases from V and 10 bases from J, with 8 bases between. The CDR3 extends over 10 amino acids. Per germline, CDR1 MNHEY and CDR2 SVGAGI.

The rearrangement uses TRBV5-6 and TRBJ1-1; D gene unclear. Germline V gives CDR1 SGHDT, CDR2 YYEEEE. The CDR3 extends over 17 amino acids. Trimming removed 0 bases at V and 1 base at J, with 16 bases between. The CDR3 region is CASSLAEDGEANTEAFF. DNA of the CDR3: TGTGCCAGCAGCTTGGCCGAGGACGGAGAGGCGAACACTGAAGCTTTCTTT.

This chain links TRBV2 with TRBJ2-7; the match to TRBD2 covers 9 bases. The CDR3 has 15 residues. The V gene's germline CDR1 is SNHLY and CDR2 FYNNEI. Unmatched junction bases numbered 10, after V lost 5 bases and J lost 5 bases. CDR3 in DNA: TGTGCCAGCAGTACCCATATGGCTAGCGGGGACGAGCAGTACTTC. Translated: CASSTHMASGDEQYF.

This sequence joins TRBV7-9 and TRBJ2-6; no clear D gene. The CDR3 is 17 residues long. V was pared by 1 base and J by 0 bases, with 10 bases between. Germline values: CDR1 SEHNR, CDR2 FQNEAQ (reference sequence). The CDR3 nucleotides are TGTGCCAGCAGCTTAGAGTCCAGACTCTCTGGGGCCAACGTCCTGACTTTC. Protein product: CASSLESRLSGANVLTF.

The chain carries TRBV5-6 and TRBJ1-2, with unresolved D. The CDR3 has 12 amino acids. V dropped 4 bases and J dropped 4 bases, with 8 bases sitting between them. Germline V lookup: CDR1 SGHDT, CDR2 YYEEEE. Here the CDR3 DNA reads TGTGCCAGCAGCATCGAAAGCTATGGCTACACCTTC. It is translated as CASSIESYGYTF.